These 18 T cell receptor beta chains were sequenced from one sample in a study of blood T cell repertoires in COVID-19. Using immunoSEQ multiplex PCR, the repertoire was profiled, and TCRdb retains in-frame clones only, with some absent. The sample consists of about 83,000 clones, 87% of them appearing once. The sequencing input was peripheral blood. Receptors originate from a woman aged 50 to 60 with active or convalescent COVID-19.

CDR3 nucleotide sequence: TGTGCCAGCAGTTGGGACAGGATCCGGTACACCTTC. Protein sequence: CASSWDRIRYTF. This chain connects TRBV2 to TRBJ1-2, with 8 bases aligning to TRBD1. From germline, CDR1 is SNHLY and CDR2 FYNNEI. This CDR3 is built from 12 residues. Losses at the gene ends were 5 bases for V and 11 bases for J; bases not matched to a gene: 7. The complete variable domain, with remaining parts taken from reference TRBV2 and TRBJ1-2, reads EPEVTQTPSHQVTQMGQEVILRCVPISNHLYFYWYRQILGQKVEFLVSFYNNEISEKSEIFDDQFSVERPDGSNFTLKIRSTKLEDSAMYFCASSWDRIRYTFGSGTRLTVV.

The chain uses TRBV5-1 and TRBJ1-1; TRBD1 agrees at 9 bases. This CDR3 region has 16 residues. The germline V gene encodes CDR1 SGHRS and CDR2 YFSETQ. The V segment lost 2 bases and the J segment 7 bases; nucleotides outside the gene matches: 12. The CDR3 protein is CASSFEQGAGMVEAFF. In DNA, the CDR3 is TGCGCCAGCAGCTTTGAACAGGGGGCTGGAATGGTTGAAGCTTTCTTT.

The chain links TRBV6-5 to TRBJ1-1, with D possibly being TRBD1 (5 bases). The CDR3 loop spans 14 amino acids. Between the trimmed V and J ends, which lost 2 bases and 4 bases, there was a span of 11 bases. Looked up from germline, CDR1 is MNHEY and CDR2 is SVGAGI. The CDR3 spells CASSYAQGSTEAFF. CDR3 coding DNA: TGTGCCAGCAGTTACGCCCAGGGCAGCACTGAAGCTTTCTTT.

The rearrangement uses TRBV5-4 and TRBJ1-1; D is ambiguous. The V end was cut by 0 bases, the J end by 0 bases, with 9 bases between. The germline V gene encodes CDR1 SGHNT and CDR2 YYREEE (reference sequence). This CDR3 spans 15 amino acids. The CDR3 reads CASSLAGSLNTEAFF. The CDR3 nucleotides are TGTGCCAGCAGCTTGGCCGGGTCACTGAACACTGAAGCTTTCTTT.

The V and J genes are TRBV6-5 and TRBJ2-2, with 10 bases identical to TRBD1. This CDR3 is built from 15 residues. The V gene end was trimmed by 5 bases and the J gene end by 7 bases; junction bases not matched to a gene: 7. The germline gives CDR1 MNHEY, CDR2 SVGAGI. CDR3 residues: CASSPGQGIVGELFF. CDR3 sequence (DNA): TGTGCCAGCAGTCCGGGACAGGGGATCGTCGGGGAGCTGTTTTTT.

The chain has TRBV29-1 and TRBJ2-5; TRBD2 might be the D (5 bases). The CDR3 has 12 residues. V shed 7 bases and J shed 4 bases, with 13 bases lying between them. Germline lookup yields CDR1 SQVTM and CDR2 ANQGSEA. CDR3 DNA: TGCAGCGCCCTGGGAGTCCCAGAGACCCAGTACTTC. This translates into CSALGVPETQYF.

The J gene is TRBJ2-3, the V gene TRBV7-9; TRBD2 might be the D (7 bases). Germline V gene sequence: CDR1 SEHNR, CDR2 FQNEAQ (reference sequence). Trimming left V 5 bases short and J 1 base short, with 10 bases between. This CDR3 spans 14 amino acids. This CDR3 is CASSGGGGTDTQYF. CDR3 coding DNA: TGTGCCAGCAGCGGAGGGGGGGGCACAGATACGCAGTATTTT.

As DNA, the CDR3 is TGTGCCAGCAGTTGGGGGGGCCTCTATGGCTACACCTTC. This translates into CASSWGGLYGYTF. The chain links TRBV6-2 or TRBV6-3 to TRBJ1-2, with D possibly matching TRBD1 (6 bases). This CDR3 region has 13 residues. Trimming took off 4 bases at V and 4 bases at J, with 10 bases between the two ends. Germline CDR1 is MNHEY and CDR2 is SVGEGT.

The V and J genes are TRBV19 and TRBJ1-6; perhaps TRBD1 as D (5 bases). Germline CDR1 is LNHDA and CDR2 is SQIVND (reference sequence). The CDR3 has 15 amino acids. Trimming stripped 10 bases from V and 9 bases from J, with 22 bases between. CDR3 DNA: TGTGCCACTGGGCCAGCGGGGGGAAGGGGTTCACCCCTCCACTTT. It translates to CATGPAGGRGSPLHF.

The chain couples TRBV9 to TRBJ2-3, with D possibly matching TRBD2 (6 bases). This CDR3 is 15 amino acids long. V gave up 4 bases and J gave up 0 bases, with 12 bases separating them. In germline, CDR1 is SGDLS, CDR2 YYNGEE. This chain's CDR3 is CASSQSGDSTDTQYF. For the CDR3, the DNA is TGTGCCAGCAGCCAATCGGGGGATAGCACAGATACGCAGTATTTT.

The chain carries TRBV5-1 and TRBJ1-2, with TRBD1 as a possible D gene (5 bases). The CDR3 spans 14 residues. Trimming stripped 2 bases from V and 4 bases from J, with 12 bases between. From germline, CDR1 is SGHRS and CDR2 YFSETQ. In DNA form, the CDR3 reads TGCGCCAGCAGCTTTCAGGGCTACCTCTATGGCTACACCTTC. Its protein is CASSFQGYLYGYTF.

The chain uses TRBV10-3 and TRBJ2-2, with D perhaps matching TRBD2 (7 bases). The germline gives CDR1 ENHRY, CDR2 SYGVKD. Trimming took 4 bases from V and 6 from J, leaving 15 bases between them. CDR3 length: 15 residues. The CDR3 sequence: CAISGIGGAPGELFF. The CDR3 nucleotides are TGTGCCATCAGTGGGATAGGGGGGGCGCCCGGGGAGCTGTTTTTT.

The chain employs TRBV27 and TRBJ2-7, with 9 bases lining up with TRBD2. V lost 7 bases to trimming and J lost 3 bases; unmatched junction nucleotides: 7. This CDR3 spans 14 amino acids. Per the germline V gene, CDR1 is MNHEY and CDR2 is SMNVEV (reference sequence). CDR3 DNA sequence: TGTGCCAGCACGCCGCGGGGGGGCCTCTACGAGCAGTACTTC. It encodes CASTPRGGLYEQYF.

Remarks on this clone: Different DNA sequences within this sample yield the same CDR3. The chain combines TRBV7-9 with TRBJ2-5; 11 nucleotides line up with TRBD2. J gave up 5 bases and V 5 bases, and 4 bases lay outside the gene matches. Germline CDR1 reads SEHNR; CDR2 reads FQNEAQ (reference sequence). There are 14 residues in the CDR3. CDR3 sequence: CASSPSSGRETQYF. CDR3 in DNA: TGTGCCAGCAGCCCATCTAGCGGGAGGGAGACCCAGTACTTC.

This chain joins TRBV29-1 and TRBJ2-3, with TRBD1 as a possible D gene (5 bases). V lost 1 base to trimming and J lost 4 bases, with 12 bases between them. Germline CDR1 SQVTM, CDR2 ANQGSEA. The CDR3 has 14 amino acids. The CDR3 DNA reads TGCAGCGTTGAAGGACCCAGGGCCCCAGATACGCAGTATTTT. This sequence encodes CSVEGPRAPDTQYF.

J is TRBJ1-2 and V is TRBV19, with D possibly matching TRBD1 (6 bases). Deletions cut 6 bases from V and 3 bases from J, with 8 bases between. CDR1 is LNHDA and CDR2 is SQIVND in the germline V gene (reference sequence). The CDR3 has 12 residues. The DNA of the CDR3 is TGTGCCAGTAGCAGGGGATACTATGGCTACACCTTC. This sequence encodes CASSRGYYGYTF. Full variable domain (missing parts from reference TRBV19 and TRBJ1-2): DGGITQSPKYLFRKEGQNVTLSCEQNLNHDAMYWYRQDPGQGLRLIYYSQIVNDFQKGDIAEGYSVSREKKESFPLTVTSAQKNPTAFYLCASSRGYYGYTFGSGTRLTVV.

This sequence joins TRBV7-3 and TRBJ2-1; a weak D match, TRBD2 (5 bases). The V end lost 6 bases, the J end lost 9 bases, and 9 bases lay between the germline ends. The CDR3 is made up of 11 amino acids. Germline lookup yields CDR1 SGHTA and CDR2 FQGTGA. As DNA, the CDR3 is TGTGCCAGCAGTGCCCGGGGTGAGCAGTTCTTC. As protein: CASSARGEQFF.

The chain couples TRBV25-1 to TRBJ1-3, with a tentative D call TRBD1 (6 bases). V lost 1 base to trimming and J lost 1 base, with 14 bases between them. From germline, CDR1 is MGHDK and CDR2 SYGVNS. The CDR3 contains 17 residues. The CDR3 DNA is TGTGCCAGCAGTGAATCCCACGGGACATCATCTGGAAACACCATATATTTT. This encodes CASSESHGTSSGNTIYF.